This paragraph reports one TCR beta chain. Researchers ran the PCR with 60 Vbeta and 13 Jbeta primers. Sequencing was performed with immunoSEQ multiplex PCR; in TCRdb, only in-frame clones are kept and a portion is missing. The sample holds roughly 100,000 clones, 75% seen once. The data stem from a study of cytomegalovirus exposure and HLA in healthy donors. Study information: Inside one of the first data releases sat about 91 million unique TCRs taken from HLA-typed donors.

This clonotype originated in a man between 50 and 59 years old in good health and CMV-seronegative. The material sequenced was PBMCs.

CDR3 in amino acids: CASSESMEGAREQYF. Here the CDR3 DNA reads TGCGCCAGCAGTGAGTCAATGGAGGGGGCGAGGGAGCAGTACTTC. This sequence joins TRBV10-1 and TRBJ2-7; a weak D match, TRBD1 (7 bases). V lost 0 bases, J lost 7 bases, and 16 bases lay in between. CDR1 is WNHNN, CDR2 SYGVQD, per germline (reference sequence). The length of the CDR3 is 15 residues.